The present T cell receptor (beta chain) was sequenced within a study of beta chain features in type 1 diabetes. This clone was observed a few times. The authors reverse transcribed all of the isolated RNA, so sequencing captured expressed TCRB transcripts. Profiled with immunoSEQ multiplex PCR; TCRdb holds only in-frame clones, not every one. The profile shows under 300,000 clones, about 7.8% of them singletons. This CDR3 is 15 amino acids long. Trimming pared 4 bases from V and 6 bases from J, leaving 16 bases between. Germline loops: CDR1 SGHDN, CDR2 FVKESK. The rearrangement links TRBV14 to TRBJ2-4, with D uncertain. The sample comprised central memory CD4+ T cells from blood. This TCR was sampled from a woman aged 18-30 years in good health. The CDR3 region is CASSLGLSRANIQYF. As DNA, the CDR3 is TGTGCCAGCAGCCTAGGCCTGAGTAGGGCAAACATTCAGTACTTC.